The 24 T cell receptor beta chains below all came from one sample that was sequenced in a study of T cell repertoires in cytomegalovirus infection. TCRdb reanalysed the reads using MiXCR and keeps one entry per CDR3 protein. The repertoire includes roughly 990,000 distinct CDR3 sequences, around 32% of them detected once, and around 15% sits in the top ten. Antigens for these TCRs are unknown. Here the sequenced sample was cultured CD8+ T cells from PBMCs, taken from culture after CMV antigen stimulation. The origin of the receptors is a human donor in good health (CMV status not recorded). Some clones in this sample may be carry-over from other donors' samples.

This clonotype has at least ten counts. The chain carries TRBV7-2 and TRBJ2-3; 9 bases agree with TRBD2. From germline, CDR1 is SGHTA and CDR2 FQGNSA. This CDR3 has 15 amino acids. V dropped 3 bases and J dropped 0; count of bases not matched to a gene: 1. The CDR3 DNA follows: TGTGCCAGCAGCTTTCTAGCGGGGAGCACAGATACGCAGTATTTT. This translates into CASSFLAGSTDTQYF.

The table lists this clonotype with a few counts. The chain joins TRBV6-5 to TRBJ2-7, with unresolved D. Germline V CDR1 and CDR2: MNHEY, SVGAGI. Trimming removed 2 bases from V and 2 bases from J, with 10 bases in between. The CDR3 contains 14 residues. This CDR3 reads CASSYRPGAYEQYV. For the CDR3, the DNA is TGTGCCAGCAGTTACCGCCCAGGAGCCTACGAGCAGTACGTC.

In this sample, this clonotype turned up once. V gene TRBV7-8 combines with J gene TRBJ2-1, with TRBD1 identical over 12 bases. V was clipped by 3 bases and J by 8 bases; unmatched bases: 11. The CDR3 contains 17 residues. Germline assignment: CDR1 SGHVS and CDR2 FQNEAQ. CDR3 in DNA: TGTGCCAGCAGCTTGCCCGGGACAGGGGGCACAGTGGATGAGCAGTTCTTC. It specifies CASSLPGTGGTVDEQFF. The full variable domain, completed using reference TRBV7-8 and TRBJ2-1, is GAGVSQSPRYKVAKRGQDVALRCDPISGHVSLFWYQQALGQGPEFLTYFQNEAQLDKSGLPSDRFFAERPEGSVSTLKIQRTQQEDSAVYLCASSLPGTGGTVDEQFFGPGTRLTVL.

The V gene is TRBV7-6, the J gene TRBJ1-5, with D unclear. The CDR3 extends over 11 amino acids. V was trimmed by 8 bases and J by 3 bases, leaving 5 bases between them. The germline V gene encodes CDR1 SGHVS and CDR2 FNYEAQ. The CDR3 DNA follows: TGTGCCAGCGGCAACAATCAGCCCCAGCATTTT. This codes for CASGNNQPQHF.

This clonotype was detected only a few times. This chain uses TRBV2 with TRBJ2-4, with a possible D match to TRBD2 (7 bases). The V and J ends lost 0 bases and 9 bases respectively, with 18 bases between them. This CDR3 has 16 amino acids. Germline V gene data show CDR1 as SNHLY and CDR2 as FYNNEI. The CDR3 nucleotides read TGTGCCAGCAGTGAAGCTGGTAGGGGGGGCAATATCATTCAGTACTTC. Amino acids: CASSEAGRGGNIIQYF.

This clonotype was seen repeatedly, ten times or more. This rearrangement joins TRBV6-2 or TRBV6-3 to TRBJ2-7; TRBD2 aligns across 8 bases. Germline V CDR1 and CDR2: MNHEY, SVGEGT. The CDR3 runs to 14 residues. J was trimmed by 5 bases and V by 6 bases; bases with no gene match: 9. The CDR3 region has the DNA TGTGCCAGCAGCCCCGGGAGGGATCCCCACGAGCAGTACGTC. Its protein is CASSPGRDPHEQYV.

This clonotype has a handful of counts. This chain uses TRBV5-4 with TRBJ2-3; D is perhaps TRBD2 (7 bases). The length of the CDR3 is 16 residues. Germline V gives CDR1 SGHNT, CDR2 YYREEE (reference sequence). V lost 7 bases to trimming and J lost 0 bases, with 18 bases between them. CDR3 region: CASCEVAGASTDTQYF. The CDR3 DNA reads TGTGCCAGCTGTGAGGTGGCGGGGGCCAGCACAGATACGCAGTATTTT.

There are many counts of this clonotype. V usage is TRBV5-6 and J usage is TRBJ1-5, with D unclear. The germline V gene has CDR1 SGHDT and CDR2 YYEEEE. The CDR3 spans 12 residues. The germline V and J ends were trimmed by 0 bases and 7 bases, with 5 bases remaining between them. The CDR3 nucleotides are TGTGCCAGCAGCTTGGGGGCCCAGCCCCAGCATTTT. Encoded protein: CASSLGAQPQHF.

This clonotype was detected only a few times. The V call is TRBV24-1, the J call TRBJ2-1; D unresolved. Germline assignment: CDR1 KGHDR and CDR2 SFDVKD. V was shortened by 9 bases and J by 5 bases, with 10 bases between the two germline ends. The CDR3 is made up of 12 amino acids. This CDR3 reads CATQDGNNEQFF. The CDR3 DNA sequence: TGTGCCACCCAAGACGGAAACAATGAGCAGTTCTTC.

A few counts support this clonotype. The rearrangement links TRBV6-2 or TRBV6-3 to TRBJ2-4; D possibly corresponds to TRBD2 (5 bases). Germline CDR1 and CDR2: MNHEY and SVGEGT. This CDR3 is 13 amino acids long. V lost 6 bases and J lost 8, with 14 bases in between. The CDR3 region has the DNA TGTGCCAGCAGCCCCACTAGTTCGTACATTCAGTACTTC. Translation: CASSPTSSYIQYF.

The V call is TRBV19, the J call TRBJ2-7; no definite D call. The germline CDR1 and CDR2 sequences are LNHDA and SQIVND (reference sequence). This CDR3 has 13 residues. V dropped 3 bases and J dropped 2 bases, with 8 bases sitting between them. CDR3 region: CASSMGGAYEQYF. CDR3 in DNA: TGTGCCAGTAGTATGGGTGGGGCCTACGAGCAGTACTTC.

This clonotype was seen ten or more times. This chain connects TRBV12-3 or TRBV12-4 to TRBJ2-2; tentative D call: TRBD2 (6 bases). The CDR3 sequence is 13 residues long. Trimming stripped 8 bases from V and 1 base from J, with 8 bases between. CDR3: CASGEVNTGELFF. Written as DNA, the CDR3 is TGTGCCAGCGGGGAGGTGAACACCGGGGAGCTGTTTTTT.

Many counts were recorded for this clonotype. The chain carries TRBV7-6 and TRBJ1-4; D call uncertain. The V gene lost 2 bases and the J gene lost 8 bases, with 9 bases spanning the gap. This CDR3 has 13 amino acids. The germline V gene encodes CDR1 SGHVS and CDR2 FNYEAQ. Here the CDR3 reads CASSLNGLEKLFF. CDR3 DNA sequence: TGTGCCAGCAGCTTAAACGGCTTGGAAAAACTGTTTTTT. Looking up the rest from reference TRBV7-6 and TRBJ1-4 gives the full variable domain: GAGVSQSPRYKVTKRGQDVALRCDPISGHVSLYWYRQALGQGPEFLTYFNYEAQQDKSGLPNDRFSAERPEGSISTLTIQRTEQRDSAMYRCASSLNGLEKLFFGSGTQLSVL.

J is TRBJ2-7 and V is TRBV2; 10 nucleotides agree with TRBD2. From germline, CDR1 is SNHLY and CDR2 FYNNEI. This CDR3 is 15 amino acids long. Trimming removed 4 bases from V and 3 bases from J; junction bases left unmatched: 6. This CDR3 is CASSGSGGPYYEQYV. CDR3 coding DNA: TGTGCCAGCAGTGGTAGCGGGGGGCCATACTACGAGCAGTACGTC.

This rearrangement joins TRBV13 to TRBJ2-7; 8 bases line up with TRBD1. This CDR3 has 14 residues. V dropped 5 bases and J dropped 5; count of bases not matched to a gene: 8. Germline V CDR1 and CDR2: PRHDT, FYEKMQ (reference sequence). DNA for the CDR3: TGTGCCAGCAGCAAGTGGGGACAGGCCCACGAGCAGTACTTC. Translated: CASSKWGQAHEQYF.

This clonotype was picked up a small number of times. The V gene is TRBV7-6, the J gene TRBJ2-1; 8 bases are shared with TRBD2. This CDR3 is built from 15 residues. The junction had 3 bases not matched to a gene; V was cut back by 3 bases and J by 2 bases. Germline V gene sequence: CDR1 SGHVS, CDR2 FNYEAQ. CDR3 DNA sequence: TGTGCCAGCAGCTTTGACGGGGGGGCCTACAATGAGCAGTTCTTC. This encodes CASSFDGGAYNEQFF.

This clonotype was observed a few times. The CDR3 sequence: CASSESEGGNQPQHF. CDR3 coding DNA: TGTGCCAGCAGTGAATCCGAGGGGGGCAATCAGCCCCAGCATTTT. This chain uses TRBV25-1 with TRBJ1-5, with D tentatively TRBD1 (6 bases). Looked up from germline, CDR1 is MGHDK and CDR2 is SYGVNS. The CDR3 sequence is 15 residues long. V dropped 1 base and J dropped 2 bases, with 9 bases sitting between them.

The chain combines TRBV15 with TRBJ1-2; no clear D gene. V dropped 5 bases and J dropped 3 bases, with 10 bases sitting between them. Germline V lookup: CDR1 LNHNV, CDR2 YYDKDF (reference sequence). The CDR3 runs 13 residues. CDR3 nucleotide sequence: TGTGCCACCAGCTCAAACACAGACTATGGCTACACCTTC. It specifies CATSSNTDYGYTF.

The table lists this clonotype with a few counts. CDR3 DNA sequence: TGTGCCAGCAGTTACTCAACGGGGGCTGGTACTGAAGCTTTCTTT. Its translation: CASSYSTGAGTEAFF. The J gene is TRBJ1-1, the V gene TRBV6-5, with a possible D match to TRBD1 (6 bases). The CDR3 loop spans 15 amino acids. Germline CDR1 is MNHEY and CDR2 is SVGAGI. Trimming took 0 bases from V and 5 from J, leaving 13 bases between them.

This clonotype has more than one count but fewer than ten. The genes are TRBV29-1 and TRBJ1-1; tentative D call: TRBD1 (5 bases). The CDR3 has 14 amino acids. Germline V lookup: CDR1 SQVTM, CDR2 ANQGSEA. V dropped 5 bases and J dropped 0 bases, with 13 bases sitting between them. The CDR3 DNA reads as TGCAGCGTTCCCGACAGTGGAATGAACACTGAAGCTTTCTTT. Its protein product is CSVPDSGMNTEAFF.

The gene calls are TRBV3-1 and TRBJ1-1; no clear D gene. The CDR3 is 13 amino acids. The V gene lost 0 bases and the J gene lost 6 bases, with 8 bases spanning the gap. Germline lookup yields CDR1 LGHDT and CDR2 YNNKEL (reference sequence). As DNA, the CDR3 is TGTGCCAGCAGCCAAGAGGACTTTTCTGAAGCTTTCTTT. It yields the protein CASSQEDFSEAFF. The full variable domain, its missing parts supplied by reference TRBV3-1 and TRBJ1-1, is DTAVSQTPKYLVTQMGNDKSIKCEQNLGHDTMYWYKQDSKKFLKIMFSYNNKELIINETVPNRFSPKSPDKAHLNLHINSLELGDSAVYFCASSQEDFSEAFFGQGTRLTVV.

The gene calls are TRBV19 and TRBJ1-1, with 10 positions matching TRBD1. V was clipped by 7 bases and J by 6 bases; unmatched bases: 5. The germline V gene encodes CDR1 LNHDA and CDR2 SQIVND (reference sequence). This CDR3 region has 13 residues. The CDR3 DNA is TGTGCCAGTATTCCGGGACAGGGGTCTGAAGCTTTCTTT. This gives the protein CASIPGQGSEAFF.

This clonotype has only a few counts. The rearrangement joins TRBV14 to TRBJ1-1, with D unresolved. Trimming took off 2 bases at V and 4 bases at J, with 17 bases between the two ends. The CDR3 is 16 amino acids. Germline V gene sequence: CDR1 SGHDN, CDR2 FVKESK. The CDR3 DNA reads TGTGCCAGCAGCCAAAAAGGAATCTTGGTATCCACTGAAGCTTTCTTT. It codes for CASSQKGILVSTEAFF.

Concerning this clonotype itself: Possible read error: a much larger clone is one base away. As the CDR3 is not closed by the conserved phenylalanine or tryptophan, this likely results from a read error. This chain joins TRBV6-1 and TRBJ2-7, with 10 nucleotides matching TRBD2. Germline assignment: CDR1 MNHNS and CDR2 SASEGT. V gave up 1 base and J gave up 2 bases; unmatched junction bases: 2. The CDR3 covers 15 residues. The CDR3 DNA reads as TGTGCCAGCAGTGAAGAACTAGCGGGGACCTACGAGCAGTACTCC. As protein: CASSEELAGTYEQYS.